These 13 T cell receptor beta chains originate from one sample sequenced in a study of Ad26.COV2.S vaccination and SARS-CoV-2 variants. Stated treatment: 15 to 20 received Ad26.COV2.S at low or high dose, single or two shots; about five received placebo; per-sample allocation not given. Samples were taken on day 63 after the first vaccine or placebo injection. Measured with immunoSEQ multiplex PCR; TCRdb has only the in-frame clones, and not every one. The table shows 410,000 or so clones, with over 75% occurring only once. The source was peripheral blood, collected in a trial of Ad26.COV2.S vaccine versus placebo. These receptors came from a person between 18 and 65 years old who received the Ad26.COV2.S COVID-19 vaccine or a placebo.

This clone was counted between two and nine times. The chain joins TRBV5-4 to TRBJ2-2; D is unresolved. The CDR3 consists of 16 residues. Germline V gene lookup returns CDR1 SGHNT and CDR2 YYREEE (reference sequence). V lost 4 bases, J lost 6 bases, and 19 bases lay in between. CDR3 DNA: TGTGCCAGCAGCCCGGAGCTGGCTGCGCCGGCCGGGGAGCTGTTTTTT. This translates into CASSPELAAPAGELFF.

Only a few counts were recorded for this clone. The chain's CDR3 is CASSFPGDPEAFF. In DNA, the CDR3 is TGTGCCAGCAGTTTTCCAGGGGACCCTGAAGCTTTCTTT. The gene calls are TRBV6-2 or TRBV6-3 and TRBJ1-1, with D perhaps matching TRBD1 (6 bases). V shed 4 bases and J shed 6 bases, with 12 bases lying between them. The germline V gene encodes CDR1 MNHEY and CDR2 SVGEGT. The CDR3 contains 13 residues.

This chain uses TRBV23-1 with TRBJ2-1; 7 nucleotides agree with TRBD1. TRBV23-1 is sorted into the ORF group, with uncertain function. This CDR3 comprises 18 residues. The V and J ends lost 3 bases and 7 bases, in that order; junction bases with no gene match: 18. The CDR3 is CASSHSPNRFGTENEQFF. CDR3 coding DNA: TGCGCCAGCAGTCATTCGCCTAACCGCTTCGGGACAGAAAATGAGCAGTTCTTC.

This sequence joins TRBV28 and TRBJ2-5; unclear D gene. V dropped 6 bases and J dropped 5 bases, with 22 bases sitting between them. The CDR3 has 16 amino acids. The V gene's germline CDR1 is MDHEN and CDR2 SYDVKM. The DNA of the CDR3 is TGTGCCAGCAGCATGGCCGGACCGTCGTTTGGTGAGACCCAGTACTTC. This encodes CASSMAGPSFGETQYF. The full variable domain, with the rest looked up from reference TRBV28 and TRBJ2-5, is DVKVTQSSRYLVKRTGEKVFLECVQDMDHENMFWYRQDPGLGLRLIYFSYDVKMKEKGDIPEGYSVSREKKERFSLILESASTNQTSMYLCASSMAGPSFGETQYFGPGTRLLVL.

This chain joins TRBV7-3 and TRBJ1-3; the D is unclear. Germline-derived CDR1 and CDR2 are SGHTA and FQGTGA. V was trimmed by 4 bases and J by 0 bases, leaving 13 bases between them. The CDR3 is made up of 16 amino acids. The CDR3 DNA follows: TGTGCCAGCAGCTCCCCCCCGACGTACTCTGGAAACACCATATATTTT. It codes for CASSSPPTYSGNTIYF.

The chain carries TRBV15 and TRBJ2-3, with 8 positions matching TRBD1. Germline lookup yields CDR1 LNHNV and CDR2 YYDKDF (reference sequence). The CDR3 has 18 amino acids. V dropped 3 bases and J dropped 2; count of bases not matched to a gene: 13. The CDR3 sequence: CATSRQAGGTGDTDTQYF. CDR3 DNA: TGTGCCACCAGCAGGCAAGCAGGGGGGACAGGAGACACAGATACGCAGTATTTT.

The chain links TRBV6-2 or TRBV6-3 to TRBJ1-2; D is undetermined. From germline, CDR1 is MNHEY and CDR2 SVGEGT. V dropped 5 bases and J dropped 2 bases, with 21 bases sitting between them. The CDR3 loop spans 17 amino acids. DNA of the CDR3: TGTGCCAGCAGTGACACAAGAGTTCCGACCCTCAACTATGGCTACACCTTC. It specifies CASSDTRVPTLNYGYTF.

The genes are TRBV4-1 and TRBJ1-1; no firm D call. Per germline, CDR1 MGHRA and CDR2 YSYEKL. The CDR3 has 13 residues. V gave up 6 bases and J gave up 7 bases, with 15 bases separating them. The CDR3 reads CASRSPGRDEAFF. The CDR3 bases are TGCGCCAGCAGATCCCCCGGAAGGGATGAAGCTTTCTTT.

CDR3 protein: CASSGQGAGETQYF. The CDR3, as DNA: TGTGCCAGCAGTGGACAGGGGGCCGGGGAGACCCAGTACTTC. The chain uses TRBV6-2 or TRBV6-3 and TRBJ2-5, with 11 bases matching TRBD1. The V segment lost 5 bases and the J segment 5 bases; nucleotides outside the gene matches: 4. The length of the CDR3 is 14 residues. CDR1 MNHEY and CDR2 SVGEGT come from the germline V gene.

The chain couples TRBV12-3 or TRBV12-4 to TRBJ2-7; D is perhaps TRBD2 (6 bases). This CDR3 contains 13 residues. The V end was cut by 6 bases, the J end by 3 bases, with 12 bases between. The CDR3 sequence is CASSGSENYEQYF. CDR3 sequence (DNA): TGTGCCAGCAGCGGGAGCGAGAACTACGAGCAGTACTTC.

This CDR3 reads CAWNEKTEMNTEAFF. Here the CDR3 DNA reads TGTGCCTGGAATGAAAAAACAGAAATGAACACTGAAGCTTTCTTT. The V gene is TRBV30, the J gene TRBJ1-1; no definite D call. Germline V CDR1 and CDR2: GTSNPN, SVGIG (reference sequence). CDR3 length: 15 residues. V was pared by 4 bases and J by 0 bases, with 15 bases between. Full variable domain (missing parts from reference TRBV30 and TRBJ1-1): SQTIHQWPATLVQPVGSPLSLECTVEGTSNPNLYWYRQAAGRGLQLLFYSVGIGQISSEVPQNLSASRPQDRQFILSSKKLLLSDSGFYLCAWNEKTEMNTEAFFGQGTRLTVV.

This chain links TRBV4-3 with TRBJ2-7; D might be TRBD1 (6 bases). The CDR3 has 16 amino acids. Trimming left V 3 bases short and J 0 bases short, with 15 bases between. CDR1 and CDR2 (germline): LGHNA, YSLEER. The CDR3 DNA is TGCGCCAGCAGCCAGGACCGGGACACCTTCTCCTACGAGCAGTACTTC. It specifies CASSQDRDTFSYEQYF.

This chain joins TRBV7-9 and TRBJ2-1; TRBD2 agrees at 10 bases. V lost 6 bases, J lost 5 bases, and 7 bases stayed unmatched. Germline V gives CDR1 SEHNR, CDR2 FQNEAQ (reference sequence). The CDR3 spans 15 residues. The CDR3 DNA sequence: TGTGCCAGCAGACGTACTAGCGGGGTCAACAATGAGCAGTTCTTC. This encodes CASRRTSGVNNEQFF.